A single T cell receptor beta chain is shown here with its context. Its antigen is not identified. The source of the sample is a study of T cells in tumors after PD-1 blockade. About the research overall: A subset received ongoing vismodegib 150 mg daily alongside anti-PD-1 therapy.

Study-level points and caveats: Blood contained approximately 40% of the tumor's TCR clonotypes.

V shed 6 bases and J 7 bases; nucleotides not matched to a gene: 6. CDR1 and CDR2 from the germline V gene are MNHNY and SVGAGI (reference sequence). The CDR3 length is 15 residues. The method was immunoSEQ multiplex PCR; TCRdb's version includes in-frame clones alone and lacks a portion of them. The sample has more than 6,500 clones, about two thirds seen once. The rearrangement links TRBV6-6 to TRBJ2-1; TRBD2 matches 13 bases. Sequences were derived from tumor tissue, sampled after anti-PD-1 treatment. This receptor was identified in a human donor with basal cell carcinoma. The CDR3 nucleotides are TGTGCCAGCAGGGCTACTAGCGGGGGGGTGAATGAGCAGTTCTTC. Translation gives CASRATSGGVNEQFF.